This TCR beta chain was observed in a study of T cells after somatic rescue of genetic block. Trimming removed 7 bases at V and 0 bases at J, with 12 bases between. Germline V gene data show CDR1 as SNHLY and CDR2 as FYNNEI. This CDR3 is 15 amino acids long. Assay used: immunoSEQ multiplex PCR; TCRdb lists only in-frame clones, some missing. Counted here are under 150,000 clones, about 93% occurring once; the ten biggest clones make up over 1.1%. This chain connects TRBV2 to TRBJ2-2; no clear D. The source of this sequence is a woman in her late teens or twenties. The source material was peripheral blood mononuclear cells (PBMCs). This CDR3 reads CASTWEQANTGELFF. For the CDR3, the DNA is TGTGCCAGCACGTGGGAACAAGCGAACACCGGGGAGCTGTTTTTT.